The 11 T cell receptor beta chains in this list originate from one sample, sequenced in a study of control samples from healthy donors and cancer patients (dated by TCRdb to the early 2020s). The library was obtained by the immunoSEQ multiplex PCR assay. This immuneACCESS table, as held by TCRdb, lists in-frame sequences with V and J called but not all clones. Of the missing ones, under half trace to an unresolved V gene in checked studies; the others have no known cause. The sample profile shows about 160,000 clones; about 87% of them were found once. The ten largest clones represent around 12% of the sample. The sequencing sample was made of blood. These TCRs come from a man in his thirties or forties in good health.

This clone was detected a few times. Here the CDR3 reads CAISGTGTGDSPLHF. CDR3 DNA sequence: TGTGCCATCAGTGGAACGGGGACCGGGGATTCACCCCTCCACTTT. The rearrangement uses TRBV10-3 and TRBJ1-6; D is perhaps TRBD1 (5 bases). CDR1 and CDR2 from the germline V gene are ENHRY and SYGVKD. Trimming removed 4 bases at V and 8 bases at J, with 15 bases between. The CDR3 covers 15 residues.

This chain connects TRBV19 to TRBJ2-1, with 11 bases that match TRBD2. This CDR3 has 15 amino acids. Trimming removed 7 bases from V and 1 base from J; junction bases left unmatched: 3. Germline CDR1 is LNHDA and CDR2 is SQIVND (reference sequence). The CDR3 region is CASTSGGRSYNEQFF. Written as DNA, the CDR3 is TGTGCCAGTACTAGCGGGGGGAGATCCTACAATGAGCAGTTCTTC.

The V call is TRBV29-1, the J call TRBJ1-1; TRBD1 matches 7 bases. In germline, CDR1 is SQVTM, CDR2 ANQGSEA. Losses at the gene ends were 7 bases for V and 5 bases for J; bases not matched to a gene: 7. The CDR3 loop spans 12 amino acids. CDR3 protein: CSGNRGETEAFF. Written as DNA, the CDR3 is TGCAGCGGAAACAGGGGAGAAACTGAAGCTTTCTTT.

This clone was detected only once. This chain joins TRBV27 and TRBJ2-7; 7 bases line up with TRBD2. Germline V CDR1 and CDR2: MNHEY, SMNVEV (reference sequence). With 4 bases clipped from V and 3 bases from J, the junction kept 3 bases outside the gene matches. The CDR3 is 13 amino acids. CDR3 residues: CASSYLAGYEQYF. DNA of the CDR3: TGTGCCAGCAGTTATTTAGCGGGCTACGAGCAGTACTTC.

The CDR3 sequence is CASSHRVATNEKLFF. CDR3 coding DNA: TGTGCCAGCAGCCATAGGGTAGCAACTAATGAAAAACTGTTTTTT. V is TRBV7-9 and J is TRBJ1-4; no firm D call. Trimming pared 5 bases from V and 0 bases from J, leaving 10 bases between. The CDR3 has 15 residues. The germline V gene encodes CDR1 SEHNR and CDR2 FQNEAQ (reference sequence). The full variable domain, rest sourced from reference TRBV7-9 and TRBJ1-4, is DTGVSQNPRHKITKRGQNVTFRCDPISEHNRLYWYRQTLGQGPEFLTYFQNEAQLEKSRLLSDRFSAERPKGSFSTLEIQRTEQGDSAMYLCASSHRVATNEKLFFGSGTQLSVL.

The chain carries TRBV6-6 and TRBJ1-5, with 7 bases identical to TRBD1. There are 16 residues in the CDR3. Germline loops: CDR1 MNHNY, CDR2 SVGAGI (reference sequence). V was clipped by 2 bases and J by 2 bases; unmatched bases: 6. The CDR3 reads CASSYLQGVGNQPQHF. CDR3 bases: TGTGCCAGCAGTTACCTGCAGGGGGTAGGCAATCAGCCCCAGCATTTT.

This clone is labeled medium-sized (0.01 to 0.1%). The V gene is TRBV18, the J gene TRBJ2-7, with 8 bases lining up with TRBD1. Germline V gives CDR1 KGHSH, CDR2 LQKENI. The V and J ends lost 3 bases and 6 bases, in that order; junction bases with no gene match: 10. The CDR3 consists of 15 residues. CDR3 in DNA: TGTGCCAGCTCACCGGTCGGTCAGGGGGCGATCGAGCAGTACTTC. Protein: CASSPVGQGAIEQYF.

Details on this clone: Other DNA sequences within the sample encode an identical CDR3. The rearrangement links TRBV5-1 to TRBJ2-5; D is ambiguous. The V end was cut by 2 bases, the J end by 3 bases, with 2 bases between. CDR3 length: 11 amino acids. CDR1 SGHRS and CDR2 YFSETQ come from the germline V gene. The CDR3 reads CASSLEETQYF. Written as DNA, the CDR3 is TGCGCCAGCAGCTTAGAAGAGACCCAGTACTTC. The complete variable domain, with remaining parts taken from reference TRBV5-1 and TRBJ2-5, reads KAGVTQTPRYLIKTRGQQVTLSCSPISGHRSVSWYQQTPGQGLQFLFEYFSETQRNKGNFPGRFSGRQFSNSRSEMNVSTLELGDSALYLCASSLEETQYFGPGTRLLVL.

This chain connects TRBV27 to TRBJ2-7; the D is unclear. Deletions cut 2 bases from V and 0 bases from J, with 11 bases between. The CDR3 loop spans 15 amino acids. Germline lookup yields CDR1 MNHEY and CDR2 SMNVEV (reference sequence). CDR3 nucleotide sequence: TGTGCCAGCAGTTTACTAGGCGGCCACTCCTACGAGCAGTACTTC. It yields the protein CASSLLGGHSYEQYF.

The rearrangement links TRBV14 to TRBJ2-2, with D unclear. From germline, CDR1 is SGHDN and CDR2 FVKESK. The CDR3 totals 13 residues. V was pared by 1 base and J by 3 bases, with 3 bases between. The CDR3 sequence: CASSQAHTGELFF. The CDR3, as DNA: TGTGCCAGCAGCCAAGCCCACACCGGGGAGCTGTTTTTT.

A remark on this clone: At one of its ends the junction is not consistent with the germline gene, which may arise from a read error. This chain uses TRBV4-1 with TRBJ1-2; D remains unclear. CDR1 and CDR2 from the germline V gene are MGHRA and YSYEKL. The CDR3 loop spans 11 amino acids. Written as DNA, the CDR3 is TGCGCCAGCAGCCAAGGGTTTAGGGCTCACTTC. Residues: CASSQGFRAHF.